This T cell receptor beta chain derives from a study of blood T cell repertoires in COVID-19. About the research overall: The origin of the acute and convalescent COVID-19 samples was the United States, Italy and Spain. The analysed material was cDNA or gDNA that came from T cells, B-cell-depleted T cells, or PBMCs.

This CDR3 has 12 amino acids. Looked up from germline, CDR1 is SGHTA and CDR2 is FQGNSA. V was shortened by 5 bases and J by 9 bases, with 11 bases between the two germline ends. Per the study methods: Amplification from reference gene primers served as the basis for estimated nucleated cell counts. TCRdb keeps only in-frame clones here, not all; method: immunoSEQ multiplex PCR. The DNA gave D and trimming, while V, J and clone size come from that table. Of hundreds of thousands of clones detected, about 85% appear once; the ten largest clones hold nearly 2%. The study recruited people aged about 18 to 89 years across approximately 23 US areas.

This clonotype was sampled from a woman aged 18-29 years with acute COVID-19. The sequenced sample was PBMCs or T cells enriched from blood (not recorded which). This chain joins TRBV7-2 and TRBJ2-1; possibly TRBD2 for D (5 bases). The CDR3 protein is CASSPQRAEQFF. In DNA form, the CDR3 reads TGTGCCAGCAGCCCGCAGAGGGCTGAGCAGTTCTTC. Together with reference TRBV7-2 and TRBJ2-1, the CDR3 gives the full variable domain: GAGVSQSPSNKVTEKGKDVELRCDPISGHTALYWYRQSLGQGLEFLIYFQGNSAPDKSGLPSDRFSAERTGGSVSTLTIQRTQQEDSAVYLCASSPQRAEQFFGPGTRLTVL.